The subject of this entry is one TCR beta chain. Its antigen is not identified. The sample is drawn from a study of cytomegalovirus exposure and HLA in healthy donors. Study background: Previous work identified 95 million to 120 million unique TCR beta sequences from 150 million to 200 million T cells.

J lost 5 bases, V lost 2 bases, and 5 bases had no gene match. The CDR3 contains 14 residues. In germline, CDR1 is SGHRS, CDR2 YFSETQ. PCR was performed using 60 Vbeta and 13 Jbeta primers. The repertoire was sequenced with immunoSEQ multiplex PCR; TCRdb's copy has only in-frame clones and lacks some. The sample includes 55,000 to 80,000 clones, around 75% of them seen just once. Study findings and constraints: TCR beta V- and J-gene trimming, according to a later analysis, was linked to a missense DCLRE1C variant. Earlier analysis found most TCR beta V segments productive about 87% or about 30% of the time. Upon later analysis, TCR association rates were observed to vary by HLA locus, being highest for DRB1 and lowest for HLA-C.

The sequence came from a man in his 70s in good health and CMV-seronegative. V usage is TRBV5-1 and J usage is TRBJ2-3, with 7 bases fitting TRBD1. What was sequenced was PBMCs. CDR3 bases: TGCGCCAGCAGCTTAGGACAGGCGGGAGATACGCAGTATTTT. This encodes CASSLGQAGDTQYF.